The present TCR beta chain was sequenced within a study of graft-versus-host responses after intestinal transplantation. Study in general: Every recipient had anti-thymocyte globulin induction and approximately 3 years of tacrolimus plus steroids.

The table came from immunoSEQ multiplex PCR; TCRdb's copy has only in-frame clones and leaves some out. The sample has 90,000 to 120,000 clones; about 90% are singletons. General study results and limits: Allografts carried high graft-versus-host to host-versus-graft clonal ratios in patients having graft-donor T cell macrochimerism. Some GvH clones appeared in ileal mucosa or blood before recipient bone marrow.

With regard to this clone: What it recognizes is unknown.

The clonotype was recovered from a human donor who received an intestinal transplant. Sample: unstimulated CD4+ T cells sorted from spleen or lymph node cells, taken before intestinal transplant.

CDR3 amino acids: CASNGGGGSYEQYF. CDR3 bases: TGTGCCAGCAATGGCGGCGGGGGCTCCTACGAGCAGTACTTC. The chain is built from TRBV2 and TRBJ2-7, with TRBD2 matching 7 bases. Germline V gene data show CDR1 as SNHLY and CDR2 as FYNNEI. Trimming at V came to 7 bases and at J to 0 bases, leaving 6 bases not matched to a gene. This CDR3 region has 14 residues.